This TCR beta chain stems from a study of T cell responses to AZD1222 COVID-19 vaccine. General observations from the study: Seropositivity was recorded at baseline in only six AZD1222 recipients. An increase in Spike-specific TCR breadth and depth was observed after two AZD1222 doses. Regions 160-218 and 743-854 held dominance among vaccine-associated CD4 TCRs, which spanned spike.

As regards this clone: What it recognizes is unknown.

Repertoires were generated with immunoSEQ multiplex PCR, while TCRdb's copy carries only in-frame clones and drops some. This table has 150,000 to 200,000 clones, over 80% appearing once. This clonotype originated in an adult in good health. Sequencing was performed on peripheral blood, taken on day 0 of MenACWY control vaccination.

Here the CDR3 DNA reads TGTGCCAGCAGTGAACAAACAGCTTGGGAGACCCAGTACTTC. Residues: CASSEQTAWETQYF. The chain is built from TRBV25-1 and TRBJ2-5; D gene uncertain. V lost 2 bases and J lost 5, with 12 bases in between. Germline values: CDR1 MGHDK, CDR2 SYGVNS. CDR3 length: 14 residues. Using reference TRBV25-1 and TRBJ2-5 for the parts outside the CDR3, the full variable domain is EADIYQTPRYLVIGTGKKITLECSQTMGHDKMYWYQQDPGMELHLIHYSYGVNSTEKGDLSSESTVSRIRTEHFPLTLESARPSHTSQYLCASSEQTAWETQYFGPGTRLLVL.